Below are 9 T cell receptor beta chains sequenced from a single sample in a study of T cells after posttransplantation cyclophosphamide. Libraries were prepared by immunoSEQ multiplex PCR; TCRdb keeps only in-frame clonotypes and omits some of them. The table shows approximately 32,000 clones, with roughly 90% occurring only once. Sequenced material: PBMCs. The receptors originated from a woman in her 40s with a blood cancer, CMV-positive, and with a related stem cell donor.

The rearrangement uses TRBV7-9 and TRBJ2-7, with D possibly matching TRBD1 (5 bases). CDR1 and CDR2 (germline): SEHNR, FQNEAQ (reference sequence). The V and J ends lost 1 base and 0 bases respectively, with 13 bases between them. This CDR3 has 16 residues. CDR3 sequence (DNA): TGTGCCAGCAGCTTAGGTGGGCAGGGAAGCTCCTACGAGCAGTACTTC. Translated, it gives CASSLGGQGSSYEQYF.

V and J are TRBV6-5 and TRBJ2-7; 7 bases are a match to TRBD1. The junction had 8 bases not matched to a gene; V was cut back by 0 bases and J by 3 bases. The CDR3 runs 16 residues. Per germline, CDR1 MNHEY and CDR2 SVGAGI. CDR3 sequence (DNA): TGTGCCAGCAGTTACTCGAAATGGTCAGGGGGCTACGAGCAGTACTTC. This encodes CASSYSKWSGGYEQYF.

V gene TRBV19 combines with J gene TRBJ1-1; 9 bases map to TRBD1. V trimming: 3 bases; J trimming: 4 bases; junction bases outside the gene matches: 15. Germline lookup yields CDR1 LNHDA and CDR2 SQIVND (reference sequence). The CDR3 spans 18 residues. In DNA, the CDR3 is TGTGCCAGTAGTATGGAGGGGGCGACAGGGGGTGTGCCCACTGAAGCTTTCTTT. This encodes CASSMEGATGGVPTEAFF.

The chain couples TRBV7-9 to TRBJ1-2, with 9 bases lining up with TRBD1. CDR3 length: 15 amino acids. Germline assignment: CDR1 SEHNR and CDR2 FQNEAQ (reference sequence). Trimming took 4 bases from V and 5 from J; bases not matched to a gene: 8. CDR3 region: CASSSGTGTGYGYTF. In DNA form, the CDR3 reads TGTGCCAGCAGCTCGGGGACAGGGACAGGATATGGCTACACCTTC.

To note about this clone: In the same sample, other DNA sequences code for this CDR3. This chain connects TRBV6-1 to TRBJ1-6; 7 nucleotides align to TRBD1. The CDR3 covers 14 residues. The germline V gene encodes CDR1 MNHNS and CDR2 SASEGT. With V trimmed by 8 bases and J by 7 bases, 8 bases remained unmatched. CDR3 sequence reads: CASGRQGRNSPLHF. The CDR3 DNA sequence: TGTGCCAGCGGAAGACAGGGAAGAAATTCACCCCTCCACTTT.

The V and J genes are TRBV7-3 and TRBJ2-7; no clear D. V gave up 2 bases and J gave up 5 bases, with 10 bases separating them. The CDR3 is made up of 13 amino acids. Per germline, CDR1 SGHTA and CDR2 FQGTGA. DNA for the CDR3: TGTGCCAGCAGCTTAGGGCAGCAGCACGAGCAGTACTTC. Amino acid sequence: CASSLGQQHEQYF.

This sequence joins TRBV5-1 and TRBJ2-2, with D perhaps TRBD1 (5 bases). CDR3 length equals 15 residues. Trimming stripped 4 bases from V and 1 base from J, with 11 bases between. CDR1 is SGHRS and CDR2 is YFSETQ in the germline V gene. In DNA form, the CDR3 reads TGCGCCAGCAGCCCTTGGACAAAGAACACCGGGGAGCTGTTTTTT. It encodes CASSPWTKNTGELFF.

For the CDR3, the DNA is TGTGCCAGCAGCCCAGACCCGGACAGGGAGTATGGCTACACCTTC. Translating gives CASSPDPDREYGYTF. This chain joins TRBV6-5 and TRBJ1-2; 8 nucleotides line up with TRBD1. This CDR3 is 15 amino acids long. V lost 6 bases and J lost 5; bases outside the gene matches: 11. The V gene's germline CDR1 is MNHEY and CDR2 SVGAGI.

The chain carries TRBV10-3 and TRBJ2-7, with D perhaps matching TRBD1 (5 bases). The CDR3 has 11 amino acids. V lost 6 bases and J 5 bases, leaving 8 bases between the germline ends. Germline V lookup: CDR1 ENHRY, CDR2 SYGVKD. CDR3 residues: CAISQGNEQYF. CDR3 coding DNA: TGTGCCATCAGCCAGGGAAACGAGCAGTACTTC.